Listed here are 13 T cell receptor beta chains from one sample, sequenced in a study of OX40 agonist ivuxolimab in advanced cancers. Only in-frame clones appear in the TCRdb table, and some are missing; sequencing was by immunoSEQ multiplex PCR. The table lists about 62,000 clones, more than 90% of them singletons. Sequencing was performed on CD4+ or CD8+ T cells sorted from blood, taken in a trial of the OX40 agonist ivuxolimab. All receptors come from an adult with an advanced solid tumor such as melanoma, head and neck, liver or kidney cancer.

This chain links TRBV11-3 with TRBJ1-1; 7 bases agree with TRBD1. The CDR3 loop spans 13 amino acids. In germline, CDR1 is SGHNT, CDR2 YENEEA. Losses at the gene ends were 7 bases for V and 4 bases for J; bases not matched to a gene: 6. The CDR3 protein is CASTMGQFTEAFF. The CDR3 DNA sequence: TGTGCCAGCACCATGGGACAGTTCACTGAAGCTTTCTTT.

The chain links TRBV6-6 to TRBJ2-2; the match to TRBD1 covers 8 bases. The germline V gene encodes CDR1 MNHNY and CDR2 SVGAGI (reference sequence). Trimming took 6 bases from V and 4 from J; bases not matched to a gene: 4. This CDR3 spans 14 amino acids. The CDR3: CASRKQGVTGELFF. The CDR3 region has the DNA TGTGCCAGCAGAAAACAGGGGGTCACCGGGGAGCTGTTTTTT.

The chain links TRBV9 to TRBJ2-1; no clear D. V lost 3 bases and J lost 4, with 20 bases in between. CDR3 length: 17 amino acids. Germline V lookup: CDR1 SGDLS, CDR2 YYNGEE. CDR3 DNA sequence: TGTGCCAGCAGCGCCCCGGTGGGTCAGGCACTTTACAATGAGCAGTTCTTC. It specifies CASSAPVGQALYNEQFF. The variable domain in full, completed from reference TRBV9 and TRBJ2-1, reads DSGVTQTPKHLITATGQRVTLRCSPRSGDLSVYWYQQSLDQGLQFLIQYYNGEERAKGNILERFSAQQFPDLHSELNLSSLELGDSALYFCASSAPVGQALYNEQFFGPGTRLTVL.

The CDR3 region is CASSEGWTEAFF. The CDR3, as DNA: TGTGCCAGCAGTGAAGGCTGGACCGAAGCTTTCTTT. V and J are TRBV6-1 and TRBJ1-1; D is ambiguous. The CDR3 spans 12 residues. In germline, CDR1 is MNHNS, CDR2 SASEGT. Between the trimmed V and J ends, which lost 1 base and 8 bases, there was a span of 8 bases.

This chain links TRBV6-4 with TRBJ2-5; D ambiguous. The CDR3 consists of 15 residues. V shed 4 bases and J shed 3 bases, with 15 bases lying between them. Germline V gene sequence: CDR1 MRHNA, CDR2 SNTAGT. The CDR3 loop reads CASSGPRLSKETQYF. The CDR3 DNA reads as TGTGCCAGCAGTGGCCCCAGGCTATCGAAAGAGACCCAGTACTTC.

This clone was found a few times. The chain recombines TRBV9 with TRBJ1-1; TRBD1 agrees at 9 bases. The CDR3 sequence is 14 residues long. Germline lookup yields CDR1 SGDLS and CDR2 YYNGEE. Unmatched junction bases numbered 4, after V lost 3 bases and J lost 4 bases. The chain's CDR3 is CASSARQGGTEAFF. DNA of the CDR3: TGTGCCAGCAGCGCCCGACAGGGGGGCACTGAAGCTTTCTTT.

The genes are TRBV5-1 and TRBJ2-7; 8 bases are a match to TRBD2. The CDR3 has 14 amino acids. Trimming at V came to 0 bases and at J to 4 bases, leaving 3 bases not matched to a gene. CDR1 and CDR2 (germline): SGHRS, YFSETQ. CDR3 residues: CASSLAGGNYEQYF. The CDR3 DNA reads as TGCGCCAGCAGCTTGGCGGGGGGGAATTACGAGCAGTACTTC.

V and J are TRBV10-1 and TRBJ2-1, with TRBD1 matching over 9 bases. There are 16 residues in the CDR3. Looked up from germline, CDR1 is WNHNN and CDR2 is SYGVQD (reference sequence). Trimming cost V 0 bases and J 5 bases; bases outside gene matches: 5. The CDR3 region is CASSESGTGTDNEQFF. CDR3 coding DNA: TGCGCCAGCAGTGAGTCCGGGACAGGGACTGACAATGAGCAGTTCTTC.

CDR3 sequence reads: CASSVETGRGSEQYF. CDR3 sequence (DNA): TGTGCCAGCAGCGTAGAGACAGGCAGGGGAAGTGAACAGTACTTC. This sequence joins TRBV9 and TRBJ2-7; TRBD1 might be the D (6 bases). Germline CDR1 and CDR2: SGDLS and YYNGEE. Trimming left V 0 bases short and J 10 bases short, with 20 bases between. The CDR3 is 15 residues long.

CDR3 residues: CASSSIGNKDGEQYF. The CDR3 DNA reads TGTGCCAGCAGCTCAATCGGGAATAAGGATGGGGAGCAGTACTTC. This chain links TRBV5-4 with TRBJ2-7; D may be TRBD2 (5 bases). This CDR3 contains 15 residues. Germline-derived CDR1 and CDR2 are SGHNT and YYREEE (reference sequence). V lost 3 bases and J lost 7, with 20 bases in between.

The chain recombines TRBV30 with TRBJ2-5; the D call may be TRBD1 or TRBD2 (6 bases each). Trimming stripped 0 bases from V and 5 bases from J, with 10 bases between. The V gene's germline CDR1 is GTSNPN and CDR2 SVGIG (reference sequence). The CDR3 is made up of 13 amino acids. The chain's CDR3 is CAWSVGGLETQYF. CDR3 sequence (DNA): TGTGCCTGGAGTGTCGGGGGCCTGGAGACCCAGTACTTC.

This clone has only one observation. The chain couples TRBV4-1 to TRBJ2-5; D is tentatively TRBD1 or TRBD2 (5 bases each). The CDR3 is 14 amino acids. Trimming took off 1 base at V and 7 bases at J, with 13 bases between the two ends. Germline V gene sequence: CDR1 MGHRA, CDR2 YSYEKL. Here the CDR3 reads CASSQVGVGVTQYF. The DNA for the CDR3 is TGCGCCAGCAGCCAAGTAGGGGTCGGGGTGACCCAGTACTTC.

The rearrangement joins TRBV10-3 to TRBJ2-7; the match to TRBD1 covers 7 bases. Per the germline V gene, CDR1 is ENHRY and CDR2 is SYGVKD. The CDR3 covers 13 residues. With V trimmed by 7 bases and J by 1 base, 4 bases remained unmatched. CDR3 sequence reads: CAITRDSSYEQYF. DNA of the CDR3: TGTGCCATCACCCGGGACAGTTCCTACGAGCAGTACTTC.